This T cell receptor beta chain was observed in a study of beta chain features in type 1 diabetes. Notes on the study in general: Moderately but significantly shorter TCRB CDR3s were found in Type 1 diabetes patients in all four CD4+ subsets.

The study reverse transcribed the entire isolated RNA, so it sequenced expressed TCRB transcripts. Measured with immunoSEQ multiplex PCR; TCRdb has only the in-frame clones, and not every one. The table has approximately 100,000 clones, under 30% seen once. The V and J ends lost 3 bases and 3 bases respectively, with 8 bases between them. Germline CDR1 KGHSH, CDR2 LQKENI. The CDR3 sequence is 13 residues long. To note about this clone: Its antigen is unknown. Other DNA sequences in the sample encode the same CDR3.

The rearrangement uses TRBV18 and TRBJ2-5; the D gene is possibly TRBD1 (6 bases). The sequenced sample consisted of central memory CD4+ T cells from blood. This TCR derives from a young woman with type 1 diabetes. CDR3 region: CASSPGQKETQYF. The CDR3 DNA is TGTGCCAGCTCACCGGGACAAAAAGAGACCCAGTACTTC.